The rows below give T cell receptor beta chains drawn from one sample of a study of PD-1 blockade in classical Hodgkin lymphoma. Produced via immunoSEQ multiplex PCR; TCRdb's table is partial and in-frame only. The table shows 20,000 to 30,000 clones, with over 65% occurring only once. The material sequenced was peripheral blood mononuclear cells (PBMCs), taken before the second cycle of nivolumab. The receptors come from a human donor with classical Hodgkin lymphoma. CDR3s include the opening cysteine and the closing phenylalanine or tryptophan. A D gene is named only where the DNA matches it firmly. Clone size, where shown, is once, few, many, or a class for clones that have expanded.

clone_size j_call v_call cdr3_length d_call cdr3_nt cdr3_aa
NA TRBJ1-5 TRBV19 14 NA TGTGCCAGTAAGGGCTACCTTAGCAATCAGCCCCAGCATTTT CASKGYLSNQPQHF
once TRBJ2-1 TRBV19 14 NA TGTGCCAGTAGTATCCGACTAGTAATAGATGAGCAGTTCTTC CASSIRLVIDEQFF
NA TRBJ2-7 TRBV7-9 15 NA TGTGCCAGCAGCTTAGATCTTACACCCACAGACGAGCAGTACTTC CASSLDLTPTDEQYF
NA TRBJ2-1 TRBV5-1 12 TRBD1 TGCGCCAGCAGATTTGACAGGGCTGAGCAGTTCTTC CASRFDRAEQFF
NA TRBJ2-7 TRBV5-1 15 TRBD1 TGCGCCAGCAGCTTAGGACAGGGGGGAGCCTACGAGCAGTACTTC CASSLGQGGAYEQYF
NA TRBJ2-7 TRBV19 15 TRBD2 TGTGCCAGTAGAACTCAAGCGGGAGACTCCTACGAGCAGTACTTC CASRTQAGDSYEQYF
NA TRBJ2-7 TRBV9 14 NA TGTGCCAGCAGCGTAGGGCCTAGCGCCTACGAGCAGTACTTC CASSVGPSAYEQYF
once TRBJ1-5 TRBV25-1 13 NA TGTGCCAGCAGTGTGTCCGGGAATCAGCCCCAGCATTTT CASSVSGNQPQHF
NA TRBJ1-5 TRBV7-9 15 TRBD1 TGTGCCAGCAGCCTTAACCAGGGGGCGAATCAGCCCCAGCATTTT CASSLNQGANQPQHF
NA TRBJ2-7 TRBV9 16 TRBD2 TGTGCCAGCAGCGCGGGGGGGGACTTACGGCGGTACGAGCAGTACTTC CASSAGGDLRRYEQYF
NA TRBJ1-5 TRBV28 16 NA TGTGCCAGCAGTTTAAGCAGCGGGGCGAGCAATCAGCCCCAGCATTTT CASSLSSGASNQPQHF
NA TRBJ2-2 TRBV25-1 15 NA TGTGCCAGCACCCCAGGACTGACGAACACCGGGGAGCTGTTTTTT CASTPGLTNTGELFF
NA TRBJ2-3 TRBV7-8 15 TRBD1 TGTGCCAGCAGCTTATTAGGGACAGGCACAGATACGCAGTATTTT CASSLLGTGTDTQYF
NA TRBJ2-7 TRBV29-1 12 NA TGCAGCGTGTGGGGGGAGTCCTACGAGCAGTACTTC CSVWGESYEQYF
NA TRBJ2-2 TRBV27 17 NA TGTGCCAGCAGTTTTCGGGCCCTGTACGCGAACACCGGGGAGCTGTTTTTT CASSFRALYANTGELFF
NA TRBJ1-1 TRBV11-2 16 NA TGTGCCAGCAGCTTTGGTTGGGGGCGTATCGGCACTGAAGCTTTCTTT CASSFGWGRIGTEAFF
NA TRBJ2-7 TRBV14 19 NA TGTGCCAGCAGCCAAGATCGAGACAGTTCAGAGGTTCGGACCTACGAGCAGTACTTC CASSQDRDSSEVRTYEQYF
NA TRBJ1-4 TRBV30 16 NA TGTGCCTGGAATCCGGTTGAAGGGTTTTTTGGTGAAAAACTGTTTTTT CAWNPVEGFFGEKLFF
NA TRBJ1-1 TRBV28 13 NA TGTGCCAGCAGTCTCCTCCAGGGAACTGAAGCTTTCTTT CASSLLQGTEAFF
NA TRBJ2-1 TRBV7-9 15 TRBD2 TGTGCCATCGTAATTAACGGGGGGACCTACAATGAGCAGTTCTTC CAIVINGGTYNEQFF
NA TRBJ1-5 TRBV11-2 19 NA TGTGCCAGCAGTCCAACGAGGGGAGACAGGTACGATCCCGGTCAGCCCCAGCATTTT CASSPTRGDRYDPGQPQHF
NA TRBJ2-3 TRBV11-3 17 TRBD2 TGTGCCAGCAGCTTAGGGCGACTAGCGGGTTACACGGATACGCAGTATTTT CASSLGRLAGYTDTQYF
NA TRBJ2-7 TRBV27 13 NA TGTGCCAGCAGTTTAAACAGCCCCCGGAGGCAGTACTTC CASSLNSPRRQYF
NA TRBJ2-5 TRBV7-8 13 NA TGTGCCAGCAGCTTAGGGTCACGAGAGACCCAGTACTTC CASSLGSRETQYF
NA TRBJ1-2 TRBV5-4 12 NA TGTGCCAGCAGCTTGTCCGGATATGGCTACACCTTC CASSLSGYGYTF
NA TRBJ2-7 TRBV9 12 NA TGTGCCAGCAGCGGAAGCGGCTACGAGCAGTACTTC CASSGSGYEQYF
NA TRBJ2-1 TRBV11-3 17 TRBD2 TGTGCCAGCAGCTTAGATTGGCTAGCGGGACCCAGCGATGAGCAGTTCTTC CASSLDWLAGPSDEQFF
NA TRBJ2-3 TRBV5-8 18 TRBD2 TGTGCCAGCAGCTTTGCTGGGACTAGCGGCTCTAGCACAGATACGCAGTATTTT CASSFAGTSGSSTDTQYF
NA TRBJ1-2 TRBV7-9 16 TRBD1 TGTGCCAGCAGCTTAGATTTAGTTGGACAGGGAGGCGGCTACACCTTC CASSLDLVGQGGGYTF
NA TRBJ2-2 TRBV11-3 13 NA TGTGCCAGCAGCTTTAGGGGCACCGGGGAGCTGTTTTTT CASSFRGTGELFF
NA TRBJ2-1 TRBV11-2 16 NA TGTGCCAGCAGCTTATGGGTCGACGGCTCCTACAATGAGCAGTTCTTC CASSLWVDGSYNEQFF
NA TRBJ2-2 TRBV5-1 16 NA TGCGCCAGCAGCCCAAACCGGGCGTCGAACACCGGGGAGCTGTTTTTT CASSPNRASNTGELFF
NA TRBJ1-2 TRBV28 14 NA TGTGCCAGCAGTGCCAGGCTCCCCCCCTATGGCTACACCTTC CASSARLPPYGYTF
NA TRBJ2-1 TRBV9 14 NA TGTGCCAGCAGCCCCGGGATTTTATACAATGAGCAGTTCTTC CASSPGILYNEQFF
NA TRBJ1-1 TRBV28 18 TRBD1 TGTGCCAGCAGCATTCTAGCGGGGGACAGGGGCGATTACACTGAAGCTTTCTTT CASSILAGDRGDYTEAFF
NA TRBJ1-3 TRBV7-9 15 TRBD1 TGTGCCAGCACCTCGGGACAGGGCTCTGGAAACACCATATATTTT CASTSGQGSGNTIYF
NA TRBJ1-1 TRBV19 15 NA TGTGCCAGTAGTGCGGCAGGGGCGCCGAACACTGAAGCTTTCTTT CASSAAGAPNTEAFF
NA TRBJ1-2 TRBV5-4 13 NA TGTGCCAGCAGCAAGGGGGATAACTATGGCTACACCTTC CASSKGDNYGYTF
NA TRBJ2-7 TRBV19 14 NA TGTGCCAGTAGTAAGGCGGGACCCTCTAGGGAGCAGTACTTC CASSKAGPSREQYF
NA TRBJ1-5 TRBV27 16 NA TGTGCCAGCAGTCCCCTAGGAGGTAAGGGCAATCAGCCCCAGCATTTT CASSPLGGKGNQPQHF
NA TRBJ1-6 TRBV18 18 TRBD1 TGTGCCAGCTCACTAAGAGGGGACAGGGGAGGGCCTGGATCACCCCTCCACTTT CASSLRGDRGGPGSPLHF
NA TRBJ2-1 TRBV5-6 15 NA TGTGCCAGCAGCTTTGGGTCAAGCTCCTACAATGAGCAGTTCTTC CASSFGSSSYNEQFF
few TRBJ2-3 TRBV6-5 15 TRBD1 TGTGCCAGCAGTTACTCGGGACAGTTCACAGATACGCAGTATTTT CASSYSGQFTDTQYF
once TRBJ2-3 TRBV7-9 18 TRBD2 TGTGCCAGCAGCCCCCCTAGCGGGAGCTACTCTAGCACAGATACGCAGTATTTT CASSPPSGSYSSTDTQYF
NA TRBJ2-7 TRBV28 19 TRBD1 TGTGCCAGTCCCCGTACCCCGACAGGGGACGAAACCCCCTCCTACGAGCAGTACTTC CASPRTPTGDETPSYEQYF
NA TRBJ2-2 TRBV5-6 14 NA TGTGCCAGCAGCTTGGCCGCGGGATTCGGGGAGCTGTTTTTT CASSLAAGFGELFF
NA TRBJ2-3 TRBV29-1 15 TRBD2 TGCAGCGTCGCGTTGACTAGCGGGGACACAGATACGCAGTATTTT CSVALTSGDTDTQYF
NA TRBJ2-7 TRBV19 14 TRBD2 TGTGCCACCGGAGCGGGAGGGAGCTCCTACGAGCAGTACTTC CATGAGGSSYEQYF